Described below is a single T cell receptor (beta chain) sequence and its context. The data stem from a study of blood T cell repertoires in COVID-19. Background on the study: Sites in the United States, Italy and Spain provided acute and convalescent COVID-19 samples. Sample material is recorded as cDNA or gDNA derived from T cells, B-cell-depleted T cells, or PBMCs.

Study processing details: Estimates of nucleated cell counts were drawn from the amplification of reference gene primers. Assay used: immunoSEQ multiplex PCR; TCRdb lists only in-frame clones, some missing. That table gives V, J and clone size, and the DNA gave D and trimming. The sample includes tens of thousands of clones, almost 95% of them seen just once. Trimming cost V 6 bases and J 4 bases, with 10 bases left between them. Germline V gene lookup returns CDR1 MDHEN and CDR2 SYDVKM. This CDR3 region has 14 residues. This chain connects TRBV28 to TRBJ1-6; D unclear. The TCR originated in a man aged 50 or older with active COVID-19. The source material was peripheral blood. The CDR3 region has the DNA TGTGCCAGCAGGGCCCGAGGATATAATTCACCCCTCCACTTT. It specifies CASRARGYNSPLHF. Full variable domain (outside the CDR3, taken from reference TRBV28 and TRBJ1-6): DVKVTQSSRYLVKRTGEKVFLECVQDMDHENMFWYRQDPGLGLRLIYFSYDVKMKEKGDIPEGYSVSREKKERFSLILESASTNQTSMYLCASRARGYNSPLHFGNGTRLTVT.